The next 27 T cell receptor beta chains were all read from a single sample in a study of cytomegalovirus exposure and HLA in healthy donors. Amplification used 60 Vbeta primers and 13 Jbeta primers. Profiled with immunoSEQ multiplex PCR; TCRdb holds only in-frame clones, not every one. Of some 97,000 clones listed, 75% to 85% are singletons. The sequencing input was PBMCs. The receptors stem from a woman aged 45-65 years in good health and CMV-seropositive.

This chain links TRBV11-1 with TRBJ2-5; 8 nucleotides align to TRBD2. Germline V gene sequence: CDR1 SGHAT, CDR2 FQDESV (reference sequence). CDR3 length equals 15 residues. Losses at the gene ends were 2 bases for V and 7 bases for J; bases not matched to a gene: 9. The CDR3 nucleotides read TGTGCCAGCAGCTTAAGGCCGGGAGGGCCAGTGACCCAGTACTTC. It yields the protein CASSLRPGGPVTQYF.

This clone was picked up a small number of times. This chain connects TRBV2 to TRBJ1-1; 9 bases agree with TRBD1. Germline V gives CDR1 SNHLY, CDR2 FYNNEI. Trimming removed 8 bases from V and 6 bases from J; junction bases left unmatched: 7. The CDR3 is 13 amino acids. In DNA, the CDR3 is TGTGCCAGCGTAGATACAGGGGGCCCTGAAGCTTTCTTT. Translated, it gives CASVDTGGPEAFF.

The V gene is TRBV12-5, the J gene TRBJ2-5, with a possible D match to TRBD2 (7 bases). The V gene's germline CDR1 is LGHNT and CDR2 FRNRAP. Trimming took off 11 bases at V and 5 bases at J, with 12 bases between the two ends. The CDR3 extends over 11 amino acids. The CDR3 loop is CAPEGGETQYF. The CDR3 region has the DNA TGTGCTCCCGAGGGGGGGGAGACCCAGTACTTC.

V is TRBV9 and J is TRBJ2-1, with 10 bases matching TRBD2. J was trimmed by 4 bases and V by 4 bases; bases with no gene match: 23. The CDR3 length is 21 residues. In germline, CDR1 is SGDLS, CDR2 YYNGEE. CDR3 protein: CASSLNVDRTSGQTEYNEQFF. The CDR3 nucleotides read TGTGCCAGCAGCCTAAACGTCGACCGGACTAGCGGCCAAACCGAATACAATGAGCAGTTCTTC.

The rearrangement joins TRBV5-6 to TRBJ1-5; 7 nucleotides line up with TRBD1. The CDR3 sequence is 14 residues long. V was pared by 4 bases and J by 3 bases, with 4 bases of the junction left unmatched. In germline, CDR1 is SGHDT, CDR2 YYEEEE. The CDR3 reads CASSPTGNNQPQHF. Written as DNA, the CDR3 is TGTGCCAGCAGCCCGACAGGGAACAATCAGCCCCAGCATTTT.

With regard to this clone: Other DNA sequences in the sample encode the same CDR3. The V gene is TRBV5-1, the J gene TRBJ2-5, with TRBD1 matching over 8 bases. The CDR3 is 15 amino acids. After removal of 2 bases from V and 4 bases from J, the junction contained 7 bases not matched to a gene. From germline, CDR1 is SGHRS and CDR2 YFSETQ. DNA of the CDR3: TGCGCCAGCAGCTTCGGTGGCACAGGGGGAGAGACCCAGTACTTC. Translating gives CASSFGGTGGETQYF.

This clone was seen more than once but under ten times. CDR3 sequence (DNA): TGTGCCAGCAGTGAAAGCCCGAACACTGAAGCTTTCTTT. This translates into CASSESPNTEAFF. The chain carries TRBV2 and TRBJ1-1, with no clear D. Germline V lookup: CDR1 SNHLY, CDR2 FYNNEI. V shed 2 bases and J shed 1 base, with 5 bases lying between them. The CDR3 loop spans 13 amino acids.

The rearrangement joins TRBV7-2 to TRBJ1-1; D perhaps matches TRBD1 (6 bases). V was cut by 5 bases and J by 4 bases, with 17 bases left in between. CDR3 length equals 15 residues. CDR1 is SGHTA and CDR2 is FQGNSA in the germline V gene. CDR3 DNA sequence: TGTGCCAGCAGCCGTAGAACAGGGCGAGTCACTGAAGCTTTCTTT. This codes for CASSRRTGRVTEAFF. The variable domain in full, completed from reference TRBV7-2 and TRBJ1-1, reads GAGVSQSPSNKVTEKGKDVELRCDPISGHTALYWYRQSLGQGLEFLIYFQGNSAPDKSGLPSDRFSAERTGGSVSTLTIQRTQQEDSAVYLCASSRRTGRVTEAFFGQGTRLTVV.

The rearrangement uses TRBV30 and TRBJ1-6; 7 bases align to TRBD1. The J segment lost 9 bases and the V segment lost 0 bases, leaving 11 bases of the junction unmatched. Germline V gene sequence: CDR1 GTSNPN, CDR2 SVGIG (reference sequence). There are 16 residues in the CDR3. The CDR3 DNA reads as TGTGCCTGGAGTGTAGAGGGGGCGTATTGGGGTTCACCCCTCCACTTT. Translated, it gives CAWSVEGAYWGSPLHF.

CDR3 amino acids: CAIRTGVGNTEAFF. The CDR3 DNA follows: TGTGCCATCAGGACAGGGGTGGGGAACACTGAAGCTTTCTTT. The chain is built from TRBV10-3 and TRBJ1-1; 8 bases fit TRBD1. Germline-derived CDR1 and CDR2 are ENHRY and SYGVKD. The CDR3 length is 14 residues. J was trimmed by 1 base and V by 6 bases; bases with no gene match: 4.

The chain has TRBV6-1 and TRBJ2-7; D might be TRBD1 (5 bases). Germline loops: CDR1 MNHNS, CDR2 SASEGT. V was cut by 3 bases and J by 6 bases, with 12 bases left in between. This CDR3 has 13 residues. This CDR3 is CASSEQGSGEQYF. Written as DNA, the CDR3 is TGTGCCAGCAGTGAGCAGGGCTCGGGCGAGCAGTACTTC.

V is TRBV2 and J is TRBJ1-5, with 11 bases identical to TRBD1. CDR1 and CDR2 from the germline V gene are SNHLY and FYNNEI. J gave up 9 bases and V 4 bases, and 5 bases lay outside the gene matches. The CDR3 contains 14 residues. CDR3 amino acids: CASSGTGGRGPQHF. The CDR3 nucleotides are TGTGCCAGCAGTGGGACAGGGGGCAGGGGGCCCCAGCATTTT.

A remark on this clone: The germline gene is not matched at one end of the junction; a read error may be the cause. The chain carries TRBV7-7 and TRBJ1-6; D unclear. This CDR3 has 11 amino acids. The V gene's germline CDR1 is SSHAT and CDR2 FNYEAQ (reference sequence). CDR3 sequence: CVRASGSPLHF. The CDR3 coding sequence is TGCGTCCGGGCCAGCGGATCACCCCTCCACTTT.

This clone was seen just once. V is TRBV6-6 and J is TRBJ1-4; TRBD1 aligns across 7 bases. The V gene's germline CDR1 is MNHNY and CDR2 SVGAGI (reference sequence). Trimming cost V 5 bases and J 2 bases; bases outside gene matches: 5. This CDR3 has 15 residues. CDR3 loop: CASSTGQATNEKLFF. The DNA for the CDR3 is TGTGCCAGCAGTACTGGACAGGCCACTAATGAAAAACTGTTTTTT.

This sequence joins TRBV7-8 and TRBJ1-1; weak D call: TRBD1 (5 bases). V was clipped by 4 bases and J by 3 bases, with 15 bases between them. This CDR3 has 15 amino acids. Germline V gives CDR1 SGHVS, CDR2 FQNEAQ. CDR3 in amino acids: CASSSGTREDTEAFF. DNA for the CDR3: TGTGCCAGCAGCTCCGGGACTAGGGAGGACACTGAAGCTTTCTTT.

The J gene is TRBJ1-3, the V gene TRBV2; tentatively, D is TRBD1 (5 bases). This CDR3 contains 16 residues. Deletions cut 1 base from V and 2 bases from J, with 12 bases between. CDR1 SNHLY and CDR2 FYNNEI come from the germline V gene. The CDR3 sequence: CASSEDSRVAGNTIYF. CDR3 DNA sequence: TGTGCCAGCAGTGAAGACAGCAGGGTAGCTGGAAACACCATATATTTT. Based on the CDR3 plus reference TRBV2 and TRBJ1-3, the full variable domain is EPEVTQTPSHQVTQMGQEVILRCVPISNHLYFYWYRQILGQKVEFLVSFYNNEISEKSEIFDDQFSVERPDGSNFTLKIRSTKLEDSAMYFCASSEDSRVAGNTIYFGEGSWLTVV.

This clone was seen just once. The rearrangement joins TRBV5-4 to TRBJ2-7; the match to TRBD2 covers 9 bases. The CDR3 runs 16 residues. Trimming cost V 4 bases and J 6 bases; bases outside gene matches: 14. Germline CDR1 SGHNT, CDR2 YYREEE (reference sequence). The CDR3 loop reads CASSLSAAGGQGEQYF. CDR3 DNA: TGTGCCAGCAGCCTAAGCGCGGCGGGAGGGCAGGGCGAGCAGTACTTC.

V gene TRBV7-9 combines with J gene TRBJ2-3; maybe TRBD1 (5 bases). The V end was cut by 8 bases, the J end by 1 base, with 16 bases between. CDR1 is SEHNR, CDR2 FQNEAQ, per germline (reference sequence). This CDR3 comprises 15 residues. The CDR3 spells CASSLAGRGTDTQYF. Here the CDR3 DNA reads TGTGCCAGCTCACTCGCAGGCAGGGGCACAGATACGCAGTATTTT.

This chain uses TRBV9 with TRBJ2-4; perhaps TRBD2 as D (6 bases). Trimming cost V 4 bases and J 8 bases, with 13 bases left between them. The CDR3 has 13 amino acids. Per the germline V gene, CDR1 is SGDLS and CDR2 is YYNGEE. The CDR3 protein is CASSPRRDDIQYF. CDR3 sequence (DNA): TGTGCCAGCAGCCCCAGGAGGGACGACATTCAGTACTTC.

The chain has TRBV5-1 and TRBJ1-2, with TRBD1 matching over 7 bases. Losses at the gene ends were 3 bases for V and 2 bases for J; bases not matched to a gene: 7. This CDR3 is built from 15 residues. The germline V gene has CDR1 SGHRS and CDR2 YFSETQ. Here the CDR3 reads CASSYVPGQNYGYTF. The CDR3 bases are TGCGCCAGCAGCTACGTACCGGGACAGAACTATGGCTACACCTTC.

The rearrangement joins TRBV6-5 to TRBJ1-3, with D tentatively TRBD1 (6 bases). Germline V gives CDR1 MNHEY, CDR2 SVGAGI. V lost 4 bases and J 2 bases, leaving 15 bases between the germline ends. This CDR3 spans 16 amino acids. CDR3 in amino acids: CASSSSRGRPGNTIYF. In DNA form, the CDR3 reads TGTGCCAGCAGTTCAAGCAGGGGCCGGCCTGGAAACACCATATATTTT.

The rearrangement joins TRBV9 to TRBJ1-1; 7 bases map to TRBD1. This CDR3 contains 15 residues. The ends lost 3 bases at V and 3 bases at J; junction bases unmatched: 8. Germline assignment: CDR1 SGDLS and CDR2 YYNGEE. CDR3 DNA: TGTGCCAGCAGCGGGAGGACAGGCGGGGACACTGAAGCTTTCTTT. Protein product: CASSGRTGGDTEAFF.

V usage is TRBV13 and J usage is TRBJ2-7; D possibly corresponds to TRBD2 (5 bases). The germline V and J ends were trimmed by 3 bases and 0 bases, with 18 bases remaining between them. Germline V gene data show CDR1 as PRHDT and CDR2 as FYEKMQ (reference sequence). CDR3 length: 17 amino acids. CDR3 sequence: CASSFRGPGRSSYEQYF. CDR3 bases: TGTGCCAGCAGCTTCAGAGGGCCGGGCCGTAGCTCCTACGAGCAGTACTTC.

The chain uses TRBV11-2 and TRBJ2-1; TRBD1 might be the D (5 bases). The CDR3 sequence is 14 residues long. V was clipped by 5 bases and J by 8 bases, with 16 bases between them. Looked up from germline, CDR1 is SGHAT and CDR2 is FQNNGV. The CDR3 region is CASSPRQGIHEQFF. DNA for the CDR3: TGTGCCAGCAGCCCCCGTCAGGGAATCCATGAGCAGTTCTTC.

In DNA form, the CDR3 reads TGTGCCAGTAGCGGACAGGGATCGAGGTCCTCCTATGGCTACACCTTC. It codes for CASSGQGSRSSYGYTF. The chain has TRBV19 and TRBJ1-2, with 8 positions matching TRBD1. The V segment lost 6 bases and the J segment 4 bases; nucleotides outside the gene matches: 13. CDR1 and CDR2 (germline): LNHDA, SQIVND (reference sequence). The CDR3 contains 16 residues.

The CDR3 loop reads CASSQGQTVNTEAFF. For the CDR3, the DNA is TGTGCCAGCAGCCAAGGACAGACCGTGAACACTGAAGCTTTCTTT. This chain uses TRBV4-2 with TRBJ1-1; D perhaps matches TRBD1 (5 bases). Trimming removed 1 base at V and 0 bases at J, with 9 bases between. Germline loops: CDR1 LGHNA, CDR2 YNFKEQ. The CDR3 contains 15 residues.

The chain employs TRBV28 and TRBJ1-2, with D possibly TRBD1 on 6 matching bases. Germline loops: CDR1 MDHEN, CDR2 SYDVKM. This CDR3 is built from 12 residues. Trimming left V 8 bases short and J 4 bases short, with 11 bases between. The CDR3: CASQAGAYGYTF. As DNA, the CDR3 is TGTGCCAGCCAGGCAGGGGCCTATGGCTACACCTTC.